Listed here are 5 T cell receptor beta chains from one sample, sequenced in a study of cytomegalovirus exposure and HLA in healthy donors. The protocol was immunoSEQ multiplex PCR, while the TCRdb copy is restricted to in-frame clones and leaves out a portion. The data show around 49,000 clones, around nine tenths seen once. Specimen: PBMCs. The receptors were sampled from a man in his late teens or twenties in good health and CMV-seronegative.

The rearrangement uses TRBV6-5 and TRBJ1-5; D might be TRBD1 (6 bases). V lost 6 bases and J lost 7, with 10 bases in between. This CDR3 region has 12 residues. Germline CDR1 MNHEY, CDR2 SVGAGI. The CDR3 DNA reads TGTGCCAGCAGACCAGGGGACCAGCCCCAGCATTTT. It yields the protein CASRPGDQPQHF.

V gene TRBV29-1 combines with J gene TRBJ2-3; D gene ambiguous. Between the trimmed V and J ends, which lost 4 bases and 4 bases, there was a span of 18 bases. Germline CDR1 reads SQVTM; CDR2 reads ANQGSEA. The CDR3 spans 15 residues. The CDR3 DNA reads as TGCAGCGTTGTCGGAAGGCCGAGCGCCGCAGATACGCAGTATTTT. It specifies CSVVGRPSAADTQYF.

This rearrangement joins TRBV6-4 to TRBJ2-1, with 10 bases fitting TRBD1. Germline CDR1 reads MRHNA; CDR2 reads SNTAGT. The CDR3 consists of 14 residues. V lost 2 bases to trimming and J lost 6 bases; unmatched junction nucleotides: 1. For the CDR3, the DNA is TGTGCCAGCAGTGACGGGACAGGGGTCAATGAGCAGTTCTTC. Protein sequence: CASSDGTGVNEQFF.

The chain links TRBV11-2 to TRBJ2-7; TRBD1 aligns across 9 bases. The CDR3 totals 13 residues. Per the germline V gene, CDR1 is SGHAT and CDR2 is FQNNGV. After removal of 5 bases from V and 3 bases from J, the junction contained 2 bases not matched to a gene. The CDR3 coding sequence is TGTGCCAGCAGCCCGACAGGGGGCTACGAGCAGTACTTC. Translated, it gives CASSPTGGYEQYF.

This chain connects TRBV7-3 to TRBJ2-1; no clear D gene. Germline V gives CDR1 SGHTA, CDR2 FQGTGA. V was shortened by 2 bases and J by 1 base, with 6 bases between the two germline ends. This CDR3 region has 14 residues. CDR3: CASSLGQSYNEQFF. The CDR3 nucleotides are TGTGCCAGCAGCTTAGGGCAGTCCTACAATGAGCAGTTCTTC.